This T cell receptor beta chain was sequenced during a study of early T cells in non-severe SARS-CoV-2 infection. Points from the study as a whole: Clonotype matching in VDJdb favored anti-spike CD8 responses and did not capture private and CD4 specificities.

This clonotype was seen only a few times. What it binds is not known. This CDR3 spans 18 amino acids. J gave up 5 bases and V 5 bases, and 15 bases lay outside the gene matches. The protocol attached unique molecular identifiers to individual cDNA molecules. One entry per CDR3 protein, called by TCRdb with MiXCR from the 5' RACE reads. The data hold approximately 58,000 distinct CDR3 sequences, with about 12% observed a single time. The receptor was derived from an adult who was a healthcare worker with PCR-confirmed SARS-CoV-2 infection or an uninfected control (not recorded which). Sequenced here: whole blood, sampled at baseline. The chain links TRBV12-3 or TRBV12-4 to TRBJ2-1, with TRBD2 matching over 10 bases. The CDR3: CASSPAGGPLDYNNEQFF. In DNA form, the CDR3 reads TGTGCCAGCAGTCCAGCGGGAGGGCCATTAGATTATAACAATGAGCAGTTCTTC.